Below, 19 T cell receptor beta chains from the same sample are listed, as sequenced in a study of blood T cell repertoires in COVID-19. Method: immunoSEQ multiplex PCR; TCRdb's copy keeps in-frame clones and lacks some. Altogether 250,000 to 300,000 clones are present, roughly 88% being singletons, with the ten largest covering roughly 11%. Material: peripheral blood. The receptors originated from a woman between 65 and 79 years old with acute or convalescent COVID-19.

The V call is TRBV6-5, the J call TRBJ1-4, with 8 bases fitting TRBD1. V lost 5 bases, J lost 8 bases, and 7 bases stayed unmatched. The CDR3 contains 14 residues. Per the germline V gene, CDR1 is MNHEY and CDR2 is SVGAGI. In nucleotides, the CDR3 is TGTGCCAGCAGTCATGGACAGGGACACGAAAAACTGTTTTTT. This codes for CASSHGQGHEKLFF.

This sequence joins TRBV6-5 and TRBJ1-1; D perhaps matches TRBD1 (5 bases). Trimming stripped 5 bases from V and 5 bases from J, with 12 bases between. This CDR3 has 13 amino acids. In germline, CDR1 is MNHEY, CDR2 SVGAGI. The CDR3 region has the DNA TGTGCCAGCAGTCCCCCAGGGTTGACTGAAGCTTTCTTT. Protein product: CASSPPGLTEAFF.

This chain joins TRBV5-1 and TRBJ2-2; D perhaps matches TRBD2 (6 bases). Germline CDR1 and CDR2: SGHRS and YFSETQ. Trimming shortened V by 0 bases and J by 5 bases, and 11 bases separated the two germline ends. The CDR3 is 15 amino acids. CDR3 loop: CASSLAGRGTGELFF. Written as DNA, the CDR3 is TGCGCCAGCAGCTTGGCAGGCCGGGGGACCGGGGAGCTGTTTTTT. Together with reference TRBV5-1 and TRBJ2-2, the CDR3 gives the full variable domain: KAGVTQTPRYLIKTRGQQVTLSCSPISGHRSVSWYQQTPGQGLQFLFEYFSETQRNKGNFPGRFSGRQFSNSRSEMNVSTLELGDSALYLCASSLAGRGTGELFFGEGSRLTVL.

The gene calls are TRBV10-2 and TRBJ2-2; possibly TRBD2 for D (6 bases). This CDR3 has 15 amino acids. The V end lost 2 bases, the J end lost 3 bases, and 10 bases lay between the germline ends. CDR1 and CDR2 (germline): WSHSY, SAAADI. CDR3: CASSEIGTYTGELFF. The CDR3 DNA follows: TGCGCCAGCAGTGAGATAGGGACTTACACCGGGGAGCTGTTTTTT.

V usage is TRBV19 and J usage is TRBJ1-5, with D possibly being TRBD1 (6 bases). This CDR3 is built from 13 residues. V was pared by 6 bases and J by 7 bases, with 13 bases between. CDR1 and CDR2 from the germline V gene are LNHDA and SQIVND (reference sequence). CDR3: CASSGEGGQPQHF. In DNA, the CDR3 is TGTGCCAGTAGCGGGGAGGGGGGCCAGCCCCAGCATTTT.

The rearrangement joins TRBV4-2 to TRBJ1-6; weak D call: TRBD1 (5 bases). V dropped 1 base and J dropped 3 bases, with 10 bases sitting between them. Germline V gene sequence: CDR1 LGHNA, CDR2 YNFKEQ. CDR3 size: 16 residues. The CDR3 loop is CASSQVSGIYNSPLHF. The CDR3 DNA reads TGTGCCAGCAGCCAAGTGTCAGGGATCTATAATTCACCCCTCCACTTT.

The CDR3 sequence is CASSQLRVPNEKLFF. DNA for the CDR3: TGTGCCAGCAGCCAACTCAGGGTTCCTAATGAAAAACTGTTTTTT. The chain is built from TRBV14 and TRBJ1-4; possibly TRBD1 for D (5 bases). The CDR3 totals 15 residues. With 2 bases removed from V and 3 bases from J, the gap between germline ends came to 10 bases. The germline gives CDR1 SGHDN, CDR2 FVKESK. Filled out from reference TRBV14 and TRBJ1-4, the complete variable domain reads EAGVTQFPSHSVIEKGQTVTLRCDPISGHDNLYWYRRVMGKEIKFLLHFVKESKQDESGMPNNRFLAERTGGTYSTLKVQPAELEDSGVYFCASSQLRVPNEKLFFGSGTQLSVL.

For the CDR3, the DNA is TGCGCCAGCAGCCAAGACGGGACAGGGGCCTTCTATGGCTACACCTTC. Protein sequence: CASSQDGTGAFYGYTF. The rearrangement links TRBV4-1 to TRBJ1-2; 10 positions match TRBD1. Trimming took 0 bases from V and 4 from J; bases not matched to a gene: 5. This CDR3 is built from 16 residues. Germline V gene data show CDR1 as MGHRA and CDR2 as YSYEKL.

The chain recombines TRBV7-8 with TRBJ1-1; D is perhaps TRBD1 (6 bases). This CDR3 has 13 amino acids. Per the germline V gene, CDR1 is SGHVS and CDR2 is FQNEAQ. The ends were cut back, 0 bases at V and 8 bases at J, with 10 bases in the middle. The CDR3 sequence: CASSLAGQEEAFF. The CDR3 DNA follows: TGTGCCAGCAGCTTAGCGGGACAAGAGGAAGCTTTCTTT.

The chain employs TRBV19 and TRBJ2-7; D may be TRBD1 (6 bases). CDR1 LNHDA and CDR2 SQIVND come from the germline V gene (reference sequence). This CDR3 comprises 13 residues. V shed 6 bases and J shed 0 bases, with 9 bases lying between them. The CDR3 DNA follows: TGTGCCAGTAGCCCGGGACACTCCTACGAGCAGTACTTC. This encodes CASSPGHSYEQYF.

The chain carries TRBV19 and TRBJ1-1; D might be TRBD1 (5 bases). This CDR3 region has 13 residues. The V end was cut by 9 bases, the J end by 1 base, with 12 bases between. Germline V gives CDR1 LNHDA, CDR2 SQIVND (reference sequence). CDR3 loop: CASGFTGNTEAFF. For the CDR3, the DNA is TGTGCCAGCGGATTCACAGGGAACACTGAAGCTTTCTTT.

The chain is built from TRBV7-9 and TRBJ2-7; no firm D call. V was shortened by 1 base and J by 7 bases, with 8 bases between the two germline ends. This CDR3 region has 12 residues. Germline loops: CDR1 SEHNR, CDR2 FQNEAQ (reference sequence). The CDR3 region is CASSLGLREQYF. The CDR3 DNA is TGTGCCAGCAGCTTAGGATTGAGAGAGCAGTACTTC.

The CDR3 nucleotides are TGTGCCAGCAGTTTAAACGGGGGCAAAAACATTCAGTACTTC. It is translated as CASSLNGGKNIQYF. The chain carries TRBV27 and TRBJ2-4, with D perhaps matching TRBD2 (6 bases). This CDR3 spans 14 amino acids. V lost 2 bases to trimming and J lost 3 bases, with 8 bases between them. Germline assignment: CDR1 MNHEY and CDR2 SMNVEV (reference sequence).

The CDR3 bases are TGCGCCAGCAGCCAAGGAATACTCTACTCGAGGAGGGAGACCCAGTACTTC. It encodes CASSQGILYSRRETQYF. The V call is TRBV4-1, the J call TRBJ2-5; possible D gene TRBD2, 5 bases. V dropped 1 base and J dropped 5 bases, with 20 bases sitting between them. Germline-derived CDR1 and CDR2 are MGHRA and YSYEKL. This CDR3 comprises 17 residues.

This CDR3 is CASSFRAGDYEQYF. CDR3 nucleotides: TGTGCCAGCAGCTTCAGGGCTGGGGATTACGAGCAGTACTTC. J is TRBJ2-7 and V is TRBV7-2, with D tentatively TRBD1 (5 bases). This CDR3 spans 14 amino acids. CDR1 and CDR2 from the germline V gene are SGHTA and FQGNSA. Trimming left V 3 bases short and J 4 bases short, with 13 bases between.

About this clone itself: The conserved closing phenylalanine or tryptophan is absent in this CDR3, likely reflecting a read error. It is unclear where the CDR3 begins or ends on the DNA, so no DNA is shown, and the CDR3 is as TCRdb lists it. The V gene is TRBV3-1 (or the pseudogene TRBV3-2), the J gene TRBJ1-2; the tabulated D call, TRBD1, remains unverified against the DNA. The CDR3 numbers 13 amino acids, ends counted. Germline V gene sequence: CDR1 LGHDT, CDR2 YNNKEL (reference sequence). This CDR3 is CASSQGRGRANSI.

Concerning this clone itself: The sample carries other DNA sequences with the same CDR3. The rearrangement uses TRBV19 and TRBJ2-2; 9 bases fit TRBD1. The CDR3 loop spans 14 amino acids. Germline values: CDR1 LNHDA, CDR2 SQIVND (reference sequence). The trim removed 7 bases at V and 4 bases at J, leaving 4 bases unmatched. The CDR3 sequence is CASTETGGTGELFF. The CDR3 DNA reads TGTGCCAGTACCGAGACAGGGGGCACCGGGGAGCTGTTTTTT.

This chain links TRBV7-9 with TRBJ1-2; possibly TRBD1 for D (5 bases). The germline V gene has CDR1 SEHNR and CDR2 FQNEAQ (reference sequence). This CDR3 has 15 residues. The V end was cut by 3 bases, the J end by 0 bases, with 11 bases between. Written as DNA, the CDR3 is TGTGCCAGCAGCTTCCAGGGTATCGCTAACTATGGCTACACCTTC. Protein product: CASSFQGIANYGYTF.

The rearrangement links TRBV5-1 to TRBJ1-2; no clear D gene. Between the trimmed V and J ends, which lost 0 bases and 2 bases, there was a span of 8 bases. Germline V gene sequence: CDR1 SGHRS, CDR2 YFSETQ. The length of the CDR3 is 14 residues. CDR3 region: CASSLVTDNYGYTF. The DNA of the CDR3 is TGCGCCAGCAGCTTGGTAACAGACAACTATGGCTACACCTTC.